The source of this T cell receptor (beta chain) is a study of PD-1 blockade in classical Hodgkin lymphoma. In the case of this clone: Antigen specificity is unknown.

Trimming took 4 bases from V and 1 from J, leaving 11 bases between them. In germline, CDR1 is SGHNT, CDR2 YYREEE (reference sequence). The CDR3 has 14 residues. After autologous stem cell transplantation all patients relapsed, and prior brentuximab vedotin exposure differed between cohorts. Here immunoSEQ multiplex PCR was the method, and the copy in TCRdb shows in-frame clones only, minus some. This repertoire shows more than 90,000 clones, 75% to 85% found once; its top ten account for less than 20%. Study results and limitations: Newly diagnosed patients were said to have less baseline TCR diversity than healthy donors did. Possible causes of repertoire differences, disease activity or prior therapy, remain undefined.

The source material was peripheral blood mononuclear cells (PBMCs), sampled before the second cycle of nivolumab. The receptor comes from a human donor with classical Hodgkin lymphoma. The genes are TRBV5-4 and TRBJ2-5, with D maybe TRBD2 (5 bases). The CDR3 DNA sequence: TGTGCCAGCAGCCGCCCCGGGATCCAAGAGACCCAGTACTTC. Encoded protein: CASSRPGIQETQYF.